What follows are 25 T cell receptor beta chains derived from one specimen sequenced in a study of T cell responses to AZD1222 COVID-19 vaccine. Libraries were prepared by immunoSEQ multiplex PCR; TCRdb keeps only in-frame clonotypes and omits some of them. The sample has 95,000 to 150,000 clones, 80% to 90% seen once. The sequences come from peripheral blood, collected on day 0 of AZD1222 vaccination. These receptors were collected from an adult in good health.

This sequence joins TRBV7-8 and TRBJ2-1; tentative D call: TRBD1 (6 bases). Trimming took 0 bases from V and 3 from J, leaving 15 bases between them. The CDR3 totals 17 residues. Germline CDR1 and CDR2: SGHVS and FQNEAQ. The chain's CDR3 is CASSLALSRGYYNEQFF. In DNA, the CDR3 is TGTGCCAGCAGCTTAGCATTGAGCAGGGGTTACTACAATGAGCAGTTCTTC.

This clone has a single count. V is TRBV28 and J is TRBJ1-5, with 9 bases aligning to TRBD1. This CDR3 region has 15 residues. From germline, CDR1 is MDHEN and CDR2 SYDVKM. Germline trimming cut 5 bases from V and 4 bases from J; bases unmatched to any gene: 6. The CDR3, as DNA: TGTGCCAGCAGTATACCCGGGACAGGGAATCAGCCCCAGCATTTT. This gives the protein CASSIPGTGNQPQHF.

V is TRBV19 and J is TRBJ2-6; no reliable D call. The CDR3 totals 18 residues. V was cut by 3 bases and J by 0 bases, with 15 bases left in between. Germline-derived CDR1 and CDR2 are LNHDA and SQIVND (reference sequence). The CDR3 sequence is CASSITYPASSGANVLTF. CDR3 coding DNA: TGTGCCAGTAGTATCACTTATCCGGCCAGCTCTGGGGCCAACGTCCTGACTTTC.

The CDR3 loop reads CASSLRRADTQYF. CDR3 DNA: TGTGCCAGCAGTTTACGGCGGGCAGATACGCAGTATTTT. The genes are TRBV27 and TRBJ2-3, with D perhaps matching TRBD2 (5 bases). Germline V gives CDR1 MNHEY, CDR2 SMNVEV (reference sequence). V shed 2 bases and J shed 4 bases, with 7 bases lying between them. The CDR3 is made up of 13 amino acids.

V and J are TRBV5-5 and TRBJ2-7; 10 positions match TRBD1. The CDR3 runs to 16 residues. The germline V gene has CDR1 SGHKS and CDR2 YYEKEE (reference sequence). Trimming took 0 bases from V and 2 from J; bases not matched to a gene: 5. CDR3 amino acids: CASSLVFGTGAYEQYF. CDR3 in DNA: TGTGCCAGCAGCTTGGTTTTCGGGACAGGGGCCTACGAGCAGTACTTC.

This clone was seen a single time. The genes are TRBV12-3 or TRBV12-4 and TRBJ2-3, with D perhaps matching TRBD1 (6 bases). There are 13 residues in the CDR3. V was cut by 6 bases and J by 6 bases, with 13 bases left in between. CDR3 coding DNA: TGTGCCAGCAGGCAACAGGGTTCTGATACGCAGTATTTT. Translation gives CASRQQGSDTQYF.

This rearrangement joins TRBV6-1 to TRBJ1-1, with TRBD1 matching over 9 bases. CDR3 length: 15 residues. Per the germline V gene, CDR1 is MNHNS and CDR2 is SASEGT. The V and J ends lost 0 bases and 4 bases, in that order; junction bases with no gene match: 3. The CDR3: CASSEAGQGVTEAFF. The CDR3 bases are TGTGCCAGCAGTGAAGCGGGACAGGGTGTCACTGAAGCTTTCTTT.

The chain recombines TRBV5-4 with TRBJ1-1; maybe TRBD1 (5 bases). Trimming took 4 bases from V and 0 from J, leaving 19 bases between them. CDR1 and CDR2 (germline): SGHNT, YYREEE (reference sequence). The CDR3 is made up of 17 amino acids. CDR3 sequence reads: CASSLPAAQGMNTEAFF. CDR3 sequence (DNA): TGTGCCAGCAGCCTCCCGGCGGCTCAGGGCATGAACACTGAAGCTTTCTTT.

The chain couples TRBV5-6 to TRBJ2-5; D perhaps matches TRBD1 (6 bases). The V end lost 4 bases, the J end lost 5 bases, and 18 bases lay between the germline ends. CDR1 SGHDT and CDR2 YYEEEE come from the germline V gene. The CDR3 has 15 residues. The CDR3 DNA reads TGTGCCAGCAGCGGAATATTTTGGGGGCAGGAGACCCAGTACTTC. The encoded protein is CASSGIFWGQETQYF.

The rearrangement uses TRBV7-8 and TRBJ2-7; tentative D call: TRBD2 (5 bases). The germline V gene encodes CDR1 SGHVS and CDR2 FQNEAQ. This CDR3 spans 15 amino acids. Trimming left V 5 bases short and J 2 bases short, with 16 bases between. The CDR3: CASSPPRGGTYEQYF. The CDR3 DNA reads TGTGCCAGCAGCCCCCCCCGCGGAGGCACCTACGAGCAGTACTTC.

In DNA, the CDR3 is TGTGCCAGCAGTTTTACAGATCAGCCCCAGCATTTT. It encodes CASSFTDQPQHF. The chain couples TRBV12-3 or TRBV12-4 to TRBJ1-5, with no clear D. The ends were cut back, 3 bases at V and 5 bases at J, with 5 bases in the middle. The CDR3 loop spans 12 amino acids.

This chain joins TRBV4-1 and TRBJ1-2; 10 bases are a match to TRBD1. The V gene end was trimmed by 0 bases and the J gene end by 3 bases; junction bases not matched to a gene: 1. The CDR3 runs 15 residues. The V gene's germline CDR1 is MGHRA and CDR2 YSYEKL. DNA of the CDR3: TGCGCCAGCAGCCAAGAGGGACAGGGGTACTATGGCTACACCTTC. Translating gives CASSQEGQGYYGYTF.

The chain uses TRBV3-1 (or the pseudogene TRBV3-2) and TRBJ2-7; no clear D gene. CDR3 size: 12 residues. Per the germline V gene, CDR1 is LGHDT and CDR2 is YNNKEL (reference sequence). Trimming removed 0 bases from V and 9 bases from J, with 9 bases in between. The CDR3 here is CASSQDTAAQYF. CDR3 in DNA: TGTGCCAGCAGCCAAGATACGGCAGCGCAGTACTTC.

The chain uses TRBV7-9 and TRBJ2-2; D remains unclear. The V and J ends lost 5 bases and 0 bases respectively, with 10 bases between them. The CDR3 spans 15 residues. Germline V lookup: CDR1 SEHNR, CDR2 FQNEAQ (reference sequence). CDR3 residues: CASSHNGPNTGELFF. In nucleotides, the CDR3 is TGTGCCAGCAGCCACAACGGGCCGAACACCGGGGAGCTGTTTTTT.

This clone was seen just once. This chain uses TRBV5-8 with TRBJ2-1, with D unclear. CDR1 and CDR2 from the germline V gene are SGHTS and YDEGEE. V was cut by 0 bases and J by 5 bases, with 18 bases left in between. This CDR3 is 17 amino acids long. CDR3 nucleotides: TGTGCCAGCAGCTTGGCCGTCGCCCTCCCCGTTCACAATGAGCAGTTCTTC. Protein product: CASSLAVALPVHNEQFF.

This sequence joins TRBV21-1 and TRBJ2-5. TRBV21-1 is marked as a pseudogene. There are 22 residues in the CDR3. CDR3 residues: CASSNGAEPGFFELTWQETQYF. In DNA, the CDR3 is TGTGCCAGCAGCAATGGGGCCGAGCCGGGATTTTTCGAGCTCACTTGGCAAGAGACCCAGTACTTC.

In the case of this clone: Other DNA sequences in the sample encode the same CDR3. The chain recombines TRBV28 with TRBJ1-2, with D unresolved. Germline V gene lookup returns CDR1 MDHEN and CDR2 SYDVKM. The CDR3 is made up of 12 amino acids. Trimming removed 4 bases at V and 5 bases at J, with 8 bases between. The CDR3 sequence: CASSSPGYGYTF. CDR3 DNA: TGTGCCAGCAGTTCTCCGGGTTATGGCTACACCTTC.

Only one count was recorded for this clone. J is TRBJ2-1 and V is TRBV18; 13 positions agree with TRBD2. The CDR3 is made up of 18 amino acids. Germline CDR1 KGHSH, CDR2 LQKENI. V shed 5 bases, J shed 3 bases, and the junction held 10 bases outside the gene matches. The CDR3 region has the DNA TGTGCCAGCTCATATGGGACTAGCGGGATTGGAGGCTACAATGAGCAGTTCTTC. Amino acid sequence: CASSYGTSGIGGYNEQFF.

This clone was detected a few times. J is TRBJ2-1 and V is TRBV2; TRBD1 is a possible D gene (6 bases). Germline lookup yields CDR1 SNHLY and CDR2 FYNNEI. This CDR3 region has 14 residues. Deletions cut 6 bases from V and 4 bases from J, with 13 bases between. The CDR3 sequence is CASRGTSWYNEQFF. The DNA for the CDR3 is TGTGCCAGCAGGGGGACATCTTGGTACAATGAGCAGTTCTTC.

CDR3 amino acids: CASRYDRISYEQYF. CDR3 sequence (DNA): TGTGCCAGCAGATATGACAGGATTTCCTACGAGCAGTACTTC. This rearrangement joins TRBV28 to TRBJ2-7; D may be TRBD1 (6 bases). The CDR3 runs 14 residues. From germline, CDR1 is MDHEN and CDR2 SYDVKM. V was trimmed by 6 bases and J by 1 base, leaving 13 bases between them. The full variable domain, in which reference TRBV28 and TRBJ2-7 provide the parts outside the CDR3, is DVKVTQSSRYLVKRTGEKVFLECVQDMDHENMFWYRQDPGLGLRLIYFSYDVKMKEKGDIPEGYSVSREKKERFSLILESASTNQTSMYLCASRYDRISYEQYFGPGTRLTVT.

This clone has just one count. The rearrangement joins TRBV7-9 to TRBJ2-5, with D perhaps TRBD2 (6 bases). Germline assignment: CDR1 SEHNR and CDR2 FQNEAQ (reference sequence). Trimming removed 4 bases from V and 6 bases from J, with 12 bases in between. This CDR3 has 13 amino acids. CDR3 region: CASSSTSGQTQYF. Here the CDR3 DNA reads TGTGCCAGCAGCTCGACTAGTGGGCAGACCCAGTACTTC.

V usage is TRBV28 and J usage is TRBJ2-1; D unclear. V lost 5 bases to trimming and J lost 4 bases, with 18 bases between them. Germline CDR1 MDHEN, CDR2 SYDVKM. The CDR3 has 16 residues. The CDR3 spells CASSPATARGYNEQFF. The DNA for the CDR3 is TGTGCCAGCAGTCCCGCGACGGCCAGAGGTTACAATGAGCAGTTCTTC.

This CDR3 reads CAWSYGEISGYTF. In nucleotides, the CDR3 is TGTGCCTGGAGTTATGGGGAAATTAGTGGCTACACCTTC. The chain has TRBV30 and TRBJ1-2; D is ambiguous. The V and J ends lost 2 bases and 7 bases respectively, with 14 bases between them. Germline values: CDR1 GTSNPN, CDR2 SVGIG (reference sequence). The CDR3 extends over 13 amino acids.

With respect to this clone: The sample carries other DNA sequences with the same CDR3. The genes are TRBV18 and TRBJ2-7; tentative D call: TRBD2 (6 bases). Per the germline V gene, CDR1 is KGHSH and CDR2 is LQKENI. Trimming took off 2 bases at V and 0 bases at J, with 8 bases between the two ends. The CDR3 consists of 14 residues. Here the CDR3 DNA reads TGTGCCAGCTCACCAGGGACTTCCTCCTACGAGCAGTACTTC. This encodes CASSPGTSSYEQYF.

V is TRBV5-8 and J is TRBJ2-1; no definite D call. Trimming pared 0 bases from V and 0 bases from J, leaving 13 bases between. The germline V gene encodes CDR1 SGHTS and CDR2 YDEGEE. This CDR3 has 17 residues. The chain's CDR3 is CASSLVGTLSSYNEQFF. The CDR3 coding sequence is TGTGCCAGCAGCTTGGTTGGCACCTTGAGCTCCTACAATGAGCAGTTCTTC.